These T cell receptor beta chains were read from a single sample in a study of cytomegalovirus exposure and HLA in healthy donors. Sequencing used immunoSEQ multiplex PCR; TCRdb keeps in-frame clones, though not all of them. In the table there are 150,000 to 180,000 clones, 75% to 90% of which are singletons. The material sequenced was PBMCs. The receptors were gathered from a man younger than 35 in good health and CMV-seropositive. Each CDR3 is given with its conserved first and last residue. D genes are given only for firm matches.

v_call: TRBV18
d_call: TRBD2
j_call: TRBJ2-5
cdr3_nt: TGTGCCAGCTCACCACCGGGACTAGCGGGAGGGGGCCAAGAGACCCAGTACTTC
cdr3_aa: CASSPPGLAGGGQETQYF

v_call: TRBV6-5
d_call: TRBD2
j_call: TRBJ2-3
cdr3_nt: TGTGCCAGCAGTTACTCGACTAGCGGGGGGGCGGATACGCAGTATTTT
cdr3_aa: CASSYSTSGGADTQYF

v_call: TRBV7-8
d_call: .
j_call: TRBJ1-5
cdr3_nt: TGTGCCAGCAGCTTTCACGAGGGCAATCAGCCCCAGCATTTT
cdr3_aa: CASSFHEGNQPQHF

v_call: TRBV30
d_call: .
j_call: TRBJ1-3
cdr3_nt: TGTGCCTGGAGTGTCCTGGGGGCGGCAGGAAACACCATATATTTT
cdr3_aa: CAWSVLGAAGNTIYF

v_call: TRBV10-2
d_call: .
j_call: TRBJ1-1
cdr3_nt: TGCGCCAGCAGTGAGCAGGGGTGGACTGAAGCTTTCTTT
cdr3_aa: CASSEQGWTEAFF

v_call: TRBV4-2
d_call: .
j_call: TRBJ2-2
cdr3_nt: TGTGCCAGCAGCCAAGATTACCGGGAGATGAACGGGGAGCTGTTTTTT
cdr3_aa: CASSQDYREMNGELFF

v_call: TRBV2
d_call: .
j_call: TRBJ1-1
cdr3_nt: TGTGCCAGCAGTGATTTAGCCGTGAACACTGAAGCTTTCTTT
cdr3_aa: CASSDLAVNTEAFF

v_call: TRBV2
d_call: TRBD1
j_call: TRBJ1-2
cdr3_nt: TGTGCCAGCAGAGAGGGACAGGCTAACTATGGCTACACCTTC
cdr3_aa: CASREGQANYGYTF

v_call: TRBV4-1
d_call: TRBD1
j_call: TRBJ2-2
cdr3_nt: TGCGCCAGCAGCCAAGGCCCTACAGGGGTTGGAAACACCGGGGAGCTGTTTTTT
cdr3_aa: CASSQGPTGVGNTGELFF

v_call: TRBV2
d_call: .
j_call: TRBJ1-1
cdr3_nt: TGTGCCAGCAGTGGTGTCGTGGACAGCTGGAACACTGAAGCTTTCTTT
cdr3_aa: CASSGVVDSWNTEAFF

v_call: TRBV13
d_call: TRBD1
j_call: TRBJ2-7
cdr3_nt: TGTGCCAGCAGCCGGACAGGCGACTCCTACGAGCAGTACTTC
cdr3_aa: CASSRTGDSYEQYF